This T cell receptor (beta chain) was sequenced during a study of PD-1 blockade in classical Hodgkin lymphoma. Only in-frame clones appear in the TCRdb table, and some are missing; sequencing was by immunoSEQ multiplex PCR. The repertoire consists of about 18,000 clones, with around 78% occurring once and the leading ten covering just over 2.5%. The time point was: cycle 4 day 1 (C4D1), after 6 weeks of nivolumab. Brentuximab vedotin exposure varied among the patients, all of whom had relapsed after autologous stem cell transplantation. Purified CD4+ T cells were obtained from thawed PBMCs through magnetic negative selection. CDR1 is ENHRY, CDR2 SYGVKD, per germline. The CDR3 has 16 residues. Losses at the gene ends were 8 bases for V and 4 bases for J; bases not matched to a gene: 8.

The origin of this receptor is a human donor with classical Hodgkin lymphoma. The gene calls are TRBV10-3 and TRBJ2-1; 13 nucleotides line up with TRBD2. Sample: CD4+ T cells from blood, taken before the fourth cycle of nivolumab. CDR3 sequence reads: CAIGVQGLAGYNEQFF. The CDR3 DNA is TGTGCCATCGGAGTCCAGGGACTAGCGGGATACAATGAGCAGTTCTTC.